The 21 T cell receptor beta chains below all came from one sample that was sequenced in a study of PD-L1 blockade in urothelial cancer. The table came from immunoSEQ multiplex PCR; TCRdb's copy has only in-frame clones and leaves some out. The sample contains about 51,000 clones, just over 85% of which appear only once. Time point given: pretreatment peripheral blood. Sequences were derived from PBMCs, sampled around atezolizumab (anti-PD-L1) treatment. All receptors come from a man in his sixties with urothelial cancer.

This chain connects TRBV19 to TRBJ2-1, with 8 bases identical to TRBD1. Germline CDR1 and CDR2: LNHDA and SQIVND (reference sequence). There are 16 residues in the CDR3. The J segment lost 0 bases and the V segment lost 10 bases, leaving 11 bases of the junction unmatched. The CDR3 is CATTSGGGYSYNEQFF. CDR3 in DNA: TGTGCCACCACCTCAGGGGGCGGGTACTCCTACAATGAGCAGTTCTTC.

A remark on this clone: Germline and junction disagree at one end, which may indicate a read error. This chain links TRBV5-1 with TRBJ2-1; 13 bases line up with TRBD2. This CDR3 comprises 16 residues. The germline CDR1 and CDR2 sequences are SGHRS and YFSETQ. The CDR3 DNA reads TGCGCCAGCAGTTTGGGACTAGCGGGAAACTACAATGAGCAGTTCTTC. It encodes CASSLGLAGNYNEQFF.

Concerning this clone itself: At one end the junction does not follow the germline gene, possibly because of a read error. The CDR3 DNA reads as TGTGCTAGCAGCCCGACTAGGGGAACCGGGGAGCTGTTTTTT. Encoded protein: CASSPTRGTGELFF. This chain links TRBV7-7 with TRBJ2-2, with a tentative D call TRBD2 (6 bases). The CDR3 loop spans 14 amino acids. Germline V CDR1 and CDR2: SSHAT, FNYEAQ (reference sequence).

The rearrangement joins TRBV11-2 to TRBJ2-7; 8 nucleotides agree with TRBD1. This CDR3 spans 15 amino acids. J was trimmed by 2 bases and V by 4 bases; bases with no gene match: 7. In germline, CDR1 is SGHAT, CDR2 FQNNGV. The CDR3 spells CASSSGTGAAYEQYF. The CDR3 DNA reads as TGTGCCAGCAGCTCAGGGACAGGAGCGGCCTACGAGCAGTACTTC.

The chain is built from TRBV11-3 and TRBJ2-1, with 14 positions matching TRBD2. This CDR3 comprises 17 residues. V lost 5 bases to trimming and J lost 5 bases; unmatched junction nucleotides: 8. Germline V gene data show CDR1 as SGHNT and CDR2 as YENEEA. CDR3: CASSRWTSGRINNEQFF. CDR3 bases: TGTGCCAGCAGCAGATGGACTAGCGGGAGGATTAACAATGAGCAGTTCTTC.

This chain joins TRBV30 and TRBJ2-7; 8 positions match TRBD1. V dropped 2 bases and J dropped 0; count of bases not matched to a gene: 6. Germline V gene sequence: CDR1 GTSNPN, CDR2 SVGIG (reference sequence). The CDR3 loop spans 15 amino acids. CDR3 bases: TGTGCCTGGAGTTCCGGGACAGGCTACTCCTACGAGCAGTACTTC. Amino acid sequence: CAWSSGTGYSYEQYF.

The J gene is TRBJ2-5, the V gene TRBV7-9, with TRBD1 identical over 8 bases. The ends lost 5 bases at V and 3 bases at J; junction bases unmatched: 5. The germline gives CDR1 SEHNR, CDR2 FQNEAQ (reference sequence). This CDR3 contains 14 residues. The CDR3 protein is CASSPETGEETQYF. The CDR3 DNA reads TGTGCCAGCAGCCCAGAGACAGGGGAAGAGACCCAGTACTTC.

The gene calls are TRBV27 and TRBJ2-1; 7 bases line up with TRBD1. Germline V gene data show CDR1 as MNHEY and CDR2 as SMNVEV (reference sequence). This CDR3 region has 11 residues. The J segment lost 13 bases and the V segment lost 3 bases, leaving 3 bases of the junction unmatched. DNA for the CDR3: TGTGCCAGCAGTTTCGGGACAGCACAGTTCTTC. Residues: CASSFGTAQFF.

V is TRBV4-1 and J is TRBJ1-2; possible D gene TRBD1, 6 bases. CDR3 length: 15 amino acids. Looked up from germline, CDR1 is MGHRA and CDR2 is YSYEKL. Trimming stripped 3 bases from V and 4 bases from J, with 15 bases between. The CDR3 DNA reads TGCGCCAGCAGCCAGAGCACCGGGACACTCTATGGCTACACCTTC. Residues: CASSQSTGTLYGYTF.

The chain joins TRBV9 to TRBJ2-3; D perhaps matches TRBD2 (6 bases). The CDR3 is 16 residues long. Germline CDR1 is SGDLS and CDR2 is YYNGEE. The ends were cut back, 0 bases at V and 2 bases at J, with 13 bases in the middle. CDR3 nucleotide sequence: TGTGCCAGCAGCGTAGTGGGCGGGGAGATCACAGATACGCAGTATTTT. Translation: CASSVVGGEITDTQYF.

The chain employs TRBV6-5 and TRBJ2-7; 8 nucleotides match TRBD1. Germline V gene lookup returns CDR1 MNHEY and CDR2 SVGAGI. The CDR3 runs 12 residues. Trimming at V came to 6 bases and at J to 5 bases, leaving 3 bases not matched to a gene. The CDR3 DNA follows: TGTGCCAGCAGGGACAGGGCTAACGAGCAGTACTTC. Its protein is CASRDRANEQYF.

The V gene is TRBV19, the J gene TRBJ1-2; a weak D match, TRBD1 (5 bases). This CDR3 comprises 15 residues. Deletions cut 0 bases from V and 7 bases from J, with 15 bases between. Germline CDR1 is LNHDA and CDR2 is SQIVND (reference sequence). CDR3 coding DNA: TGTGCCAGTAGTATAGATTTAAGGGGATCGGCTGGCTACACCTTC. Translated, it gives CASSIDLRGSAGYTF.

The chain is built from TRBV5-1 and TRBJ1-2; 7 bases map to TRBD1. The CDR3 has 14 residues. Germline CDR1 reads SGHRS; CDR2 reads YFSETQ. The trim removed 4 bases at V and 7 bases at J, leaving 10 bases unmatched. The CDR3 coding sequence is TGCGCCAGCAGCAATCGGGACAGAACTGTTGGCTACACCTTC. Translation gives CASSNRDRTVGYTF.

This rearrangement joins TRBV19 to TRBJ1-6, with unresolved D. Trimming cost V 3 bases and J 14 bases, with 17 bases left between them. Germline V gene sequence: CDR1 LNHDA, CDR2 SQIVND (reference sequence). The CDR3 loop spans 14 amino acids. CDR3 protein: CASSIQGLVKTLHF. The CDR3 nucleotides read TGTGCCAGTAGTATCCAAGGACTAGTGAAGACCCTCCACTTT.

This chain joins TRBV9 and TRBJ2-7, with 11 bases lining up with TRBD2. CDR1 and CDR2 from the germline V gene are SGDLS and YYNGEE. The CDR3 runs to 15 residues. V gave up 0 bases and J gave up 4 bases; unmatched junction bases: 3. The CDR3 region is CASSVELAGAYEQYF. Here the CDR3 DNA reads TGTGCCAGCAGCGTAGAACTAGCGGGGGCTTACGAGCAGTACTTC.

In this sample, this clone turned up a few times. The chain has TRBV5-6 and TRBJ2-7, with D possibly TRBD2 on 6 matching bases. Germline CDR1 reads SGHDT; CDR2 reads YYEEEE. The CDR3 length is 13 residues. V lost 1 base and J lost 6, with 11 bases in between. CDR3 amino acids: CASSLRRGPEQYF. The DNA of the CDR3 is TGTGCCAGCAGCTTGAGGAGGGGACCCGAGCAGTACTTC.

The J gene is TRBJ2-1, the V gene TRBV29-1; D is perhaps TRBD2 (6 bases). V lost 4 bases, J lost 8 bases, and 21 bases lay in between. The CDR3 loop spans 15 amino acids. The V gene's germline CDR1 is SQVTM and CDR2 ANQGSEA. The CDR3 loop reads CSVVPGAHVRDEQFF. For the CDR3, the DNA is TGCAGCGTTGTACCGGGAGCTCACGTTCGCGATGAGCAGTTCTTC.

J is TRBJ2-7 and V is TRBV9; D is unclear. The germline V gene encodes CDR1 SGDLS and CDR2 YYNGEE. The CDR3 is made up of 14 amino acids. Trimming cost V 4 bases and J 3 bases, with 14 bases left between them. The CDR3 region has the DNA TGTGCCAGCAGCCAATTCGAACTGCGCTACGAGCAGTACTTC. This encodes CASSQFELRYEQYF.

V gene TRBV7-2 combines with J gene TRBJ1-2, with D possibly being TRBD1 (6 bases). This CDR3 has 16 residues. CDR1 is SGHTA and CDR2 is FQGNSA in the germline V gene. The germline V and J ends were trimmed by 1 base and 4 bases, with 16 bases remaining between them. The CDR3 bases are TGTGCCAGCAGCTTAGGTTGGGCAGGGGAGGGCTATGGCTACACCTTC. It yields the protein CASSLGWAGEGYGYTF.

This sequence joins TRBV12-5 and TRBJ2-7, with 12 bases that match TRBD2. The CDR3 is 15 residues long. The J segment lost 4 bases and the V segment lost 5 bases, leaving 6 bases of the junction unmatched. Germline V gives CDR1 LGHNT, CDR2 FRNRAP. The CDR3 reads CASGPRTSGTYEQYF. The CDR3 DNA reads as TGTGCTAGTGGTCCCCGGACTAGCGGGACATACGAGCAGTACTTC.

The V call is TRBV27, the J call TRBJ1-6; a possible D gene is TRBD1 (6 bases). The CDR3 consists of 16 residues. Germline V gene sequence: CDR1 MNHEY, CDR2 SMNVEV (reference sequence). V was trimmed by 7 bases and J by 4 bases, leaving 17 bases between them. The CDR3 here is CASTETGTTYNSPLHF. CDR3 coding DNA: TGTGCCAGCACTGAAACAGGGACGACTTATAATTCACCCCTCCACTTT.